Listed below are T cell receptor beta chains from one sample, sequenced in a study of T cell responses to AZD1222 COVID-19 vaccine. TCRdb's table, derived via immunoSEQ multiplex PCR, lists solely in-frame clones and lacks some. The sample has about 67,000 clones, 83% seen once; the top ten hold about 6.3%. The sample consisted of peripheral blood, taken 28 days after the second AZD1222 dose. The receptors come from an adult who received the AZD1222 COVID-19 vaccine. Both conserved end residues are part of each CDR3. A D gene is named only where the DNA matches it firmly. Not every row has a clone size; where given, it reads once, few, many or a size class.

-	TRBJ1-6	TRBV6-5	once	TGTGCCAGCAGTTACGCCGGGGCGGGCAATTCACCCCTCCACTTT	CASSYAGAGNSPLHF
TRBD2	TRBJ2-2	TRBV24-1	once	TGTGCCACCAGTGTGGGACTAGCGGAGAACACCGGGGAGCTGTTTTTT	CATSVGLAENTGELFF
-	TRBJ1-1	TRBV4-2	-	TGTGCCAGCAGCCAAGTCCTCGGTGAAGCTTTCTTT	CASSQVLGEAFF
TRBD1	TRBJ2-7	TRBV7-2	-	TGTGCCAGCAGCTCTCGGCAGGGGGCCTACGAGCAGTACTTC	CASSSRQGAYEQYF
-	TRBJ1-6	TRBV25-1	-	TGTGCCAGCAGTGAATATCGGAGAAATACACCCCTCCACTTT	CASSEYRRNTPLHF
TRBD2	TRBJ2-2	TRBV29-1	-	TGCAGCGTTGACGGCCAGGGAGGGACCGGGGAGCTGTTTTTT	CSVDGQGGTGELFF
-	TRBJ2-7	TRBV6-5	-	TGTGCCAGCAGTTCTGGAGGGCCCCCCTACGAGCAGTACTTC	CASSSGGPPYEQYF
-	TRBJ2-7	TRBV27	few	TGTGCCAGCGGCCGGGACCCATATTACGAGCAGTACTTC	CASGRDPYYEQYF
TRBD1	TRBJ1-5	TRBV12-3/TRBV12-4	-	TGTGCCAGCAGTGACCGGACAGGGTTGCCCCAGCATTTT	CASSDRTGLPQHF
TRBD1	TRBJ1-4	TRBV7-2	-	TGTGCCAGCAGCCCGGACAGGTTAAATGAAAAACTGTTTTTT	CASSPDRLNEKLFF
TRBD1	TRBJ2-3	TRBV6-4	-	TGTGCCAGCAGTTTACAGGGGGGCACAGATACGCAGTATTTT	CASSLQGGTDTQYF
TRBD2	TRBJ2-5	TRBV4-3	-	TGCGCCAGCAGCCAAGATACGGGGGGGCCAGAGACCCAGTACTTC	CASSQDTGGPETQYF
-	TRBJ2-3	TRBV7-2	once	TGTGCCAGCAGCTTCTATGACGATACGCAGTATTTT	CASSFYDDTQYF
TRBD1	TRBJ2-7	TRBV27	-	TGTGCCAGCAGTTTACCCCTCGACAGGGCATACTCCTACGAGCAGTACTTC	CASSLPLDRAYSYEQYF
TRBD1	TRBJ1-1	TRBV29-1	-	TGCAGCGTCTCAGGGGGATGGGGTATGAACACTGAAGCTTTCTTT	CSVSGGWGMNTEAFF
-	TRBJ1-1	TRBV6-1	-	TGTGCCAGCAGTGAACTAGGGGCGAACACTGAAGCTTTCTTT	CASSELGANTEAFF
-	TRBJ2-2	TRBV13	-	TGTGCCAGCAGCTTAGACAAGGGGGAAAACACCGGGGAGCTGTTTTTT	CASSLDKGENTGELFF
TRBD1	TRBJ1-2	TRBV10-3	-	TGTGCCATCAGTGGCGGGACAGGGAGCTATGGCTACACCTTC	CAISGGTGSYGYTF
-	TRBJ1-3	TRBV10-3	-	TGTGCCATCAGGTTCGAAGGGGGAAACACCATATATTTT	CAIRFEGGNTIYF
TRBD1	TRBJ2-1	TRBV18	-	TGTGCCAGCTCACCACAGTCGGGACAGGGTGCCAATGAGCAGTTCTTC	CASSPQSGQGANEQFF
-	TRBJ1-3	TRBV2	-	TGTGCCAGCAGTGTAATAGGAGGGACTGGAAACACCATATATTTT	CASSVIGGTGNTIYF
TRBD1	TRBJ2-3	TRBV5-1	-	TGCGCCAGCAGCTTGGTCGGACAGGGGAGAGATACGCAGTATTTT	CASSLVGQGRDTQYF
-	TRBJ2-1	TRBV29-1	-	TGCAGCGTTGTTAGGCAGGGGAATCTTGAGCAGTTCTTC	CSVVRQGNLEQFF
-	TRBJ1-1	TRBV14	-	TGTGCCAGCAGCCTAGGGAGGTGGGACACTGAAGCTTTCTTT	CASSLGRWDTEAFF
-	TRBJ2-5	TRBV20-1	once	TGCAGTGCTAGTTTCACAGAGCAAGAGACCCAGTACTTC	CSASFTEQETQYF
-	TRBJ1-5	TRBV5-6	-	TGTGCCAGCAGCCTGAAAGGACGGCCATATCAGCCCCAGCATTTT	CASSLKGRPYQPQHF
TRBD1	TRBJ1-6	TRBV16	-	TGTGCCAGCAGCCCTACCGCCGACAGGGAAAATTCACCCCTCCACTTT	CASSPTADRENSPLHF
-	TRBJ1-5	TRBV19	-	TGTGCCAGTAGTATCCAGGGATTCGACCAGCCCCAGCATTTT	CASSIQGFDQPQHF
-	TRBJ2-7	TRBV27	-	TGTGCCAGCAGTTTGGCCCACCGGGCGCCGACCGCCGGATTCTCCTACGAGCAGTACTTC	CASSLAHRAPTAGFSYEQYF
-	TRBJ1-2	TRBV3-1/TRBV3-2	once	TGTGCCAGCAGCCAATTAACTCCGATTCGCTACACCTTC	CASSQLTPIRYTF
-	TRBJ1-1	TRBV5-4	-	TGTGCCAGCAGTTCTCCGGGACGCTCGATGAACACTGAAGCTTTCTTT	CASSSPGRSMNTEAFF
TRBD1	TRBJ2-3	TRBV5-1	few	TGCGCCAGCAGCTTGGGACAGGGGTCAGATACGCAGTATTTT	CASSLGQGSDTQYF
-	TRBJ1-2	TRBV20-1	few	TGCAGTGTCCGACGGAGGTATGGCTACACCTTC	CSVRRRYGYTF
-	TRBJ1-1	TRBV25-1	-	TGTGCCAGCAGCCTAGGGGGGAGCACTGAAGCTTTCTTT	CASSLGGSTEAFF
-	TRBJ1-2	TRBV16	-	TGTGCCAGCAGCCATTCCTATGGCTACACCTTC	CASSHSYGYTF
-	TRBJ2-5	TRBV6-6	-	TGTGCCAGCAGTTACACCAGGAACCAAGAGACCCAGTACTTC	CASSYTRNQETQYF
-	TRBJ2-5	TRBV15	once	TGTGCCACCAGCAGAGGGGGTTCGGACGAGACCCAGTACTTC	CATSRGGSDETQYF
TRBD1	TRBJ2-7	TRBV2	-	TGTGCCAGCAGCGCAACAGGGACAGGGTCCTACGAGCAGTACTTC	CASSATGTGSYEQYF
-	TRBJ2-5	TRBV7-9	-	TGTGCCAGCAGCTTACCCCGAACAGGGAATCAAGAGACCCAGTACTTC	CASSLPRTGNQETQYF
-	TRBJ2-1	TRBV3-1/TRBV3-2	-	TGTGCCAGCAGCCCCGATTTGGGAGTTGAGCAGTTCTTC	CASSPDLGVEQFF
TRBD2	TRBJ2-3	TRBV27	once	TGTGCCAGCAGTTTATATAGCGGGGGAGATACGCAGTATTTT	CASSLYSGGDTQYF
-	TRBJ2-5	TRBV6-2/TRBV6-3	-	TGTGCCAGCAGCTCCCCAGCGGGTCTTAAAGAGACCCAGTACTTC	CASSSPAGLKETQYF
-	TRBJ1-2	TRBV9	-	TGTGCCAGCAGCGTTCCAGGGATCGGCTACACCTTC	CASSVPGIGYTF
-	TRBJ1-2	TRBV6-6	-	TGTGCCAGCAGGAGGTATATAAACTATGGCTACACCTTC	CASRRYINYGYTF
-	TRBJ2-7	TRBV30	-	TGTGCCTGGAGGGGGGTAGGGTCCGCCTACGAGCAGTACTTC	CAWRGVGSAYEQYF
-	TRBJ1-2	TRBV5-4	-	TGTGCCAGCAGCTTCCCCTTGGCAGGAAACTATGGCTACACCTTC	CASSFPLAGNYGYTF
-	TRBJ2-2	TRBV5-5	-	TGTGCCAGCAGCCCCGGGCCGAACACCGGGGAGCTGTTTTTT	CASSPGPNTGELFF
-	TRBJ2-2	TRBV4-1	-	TGCGCCAGCAGCCAAGATCGGGCCACCGGGGAGCTGTTTTTT	CASSQDRATGELFF
-	TRBJ1-5	TRBV6-5	-	TGTGCCAGCAGTTACGGTGTTGGGGTTCAGCCCCAGCATTTT	CASSYGVGVQPQHF
TRBD1	TRBJ2-2	TRBV7-6	-	TGTGCCAGCAGCTTACCGGGGACAGGGGCCGGGGAGCTGTTTTTT	CASSLPGTGAGELFF
-	TRBJ1-1	TRBV2	few	TGTGCCAGCAGTGAAGCTCCAGGTTCATTTGGGACTGAAGCTTTCTTT	CASSEAPGSFGTEAFF
-	TRBJ1-5	TRBV2	-	TGTGCCAGCAGGGCACGGCAGGACCGATATAGCAATCAGCCCCAGCATTTT	CASRARQDRYSNQPQHF
-	TRBJ2-6	TRBV3-1/TRBV3-2	-	TGTGCCAGCAGCCCTAGGGTTGCCCGCAGCTCTGGGGCCAACGTCCTGACTTTC	CASSPRVARSSGANVLTF
-	TRBJ1-5	TRBV3-1/TRBV3-2	-	TGTGCCAGCAGCCCAGCCTTGGGGGGCCCGTGGGATAGCAATCAGCCCCAGCATTTT	CASSPALGGPWDSNQPQHF
TRBD1	TRBJ1-1	TRBV5-6	once	TGTGCCAGCAGCCCGAATTCCGGGACAGGGTTCCAGGGGAACACTGAAGCTTTCTTT	CASSPNSGTGFQGNTEAFF
TRBD1	TRBJ1-2	TRBV6-5	-	TGTGCCAGCAGTTACTCGGGGACAGGGGAAGGCTACACCTTC	CASSYSGTGEGYTF
-	TRBJ2-7	TRBV13	-	TGTGCCAGCAGGCAGGGAGACGAGCAGTACTTC	CASRQGDEQYF
-	TRBJ1-4	TRBV19	once	TGTGCCAGTAGTATAGACCCGCCAGCGACTAATGAAAAACTGTTTTTT	CASSIDPPATNEKLFF
-	TRBJ1-1	TRBV9	-	TGTGCCAGCAGCGTAGAAGGGGACACTGAAGCTTTCTTT	CASSVEGDTEAFF